A single sample gave rise to the 20 T cell receptor beta chains below, sequenced in a study of CD8 T cells in ankylosing spondylitis. From the 5' RACE reads, TCRdb called clonotypes with MiXCR, one entry per CDR3 protein. The data hold roughly 230,000 distinct CDR3 sequences, with 18% observed a single time. Sequenced: blood, either unsorted or a sorted T cell fraction (not recorded which). All receptors derive from a male donor with ankylosing spondylitis or in good health (not recorded which).

Only a few counts were recorded for this clonotype. The CDR3 DNA reads as TGTGCCAGCAGCTTATGGTCAGGAGAGACCCAGTACTTC. It is translated as CASSLWSGETQYF. The J gene is TRBJ2-5, the V gene TRBV7-2, with D unclear. This CDR3 has 13 amino acids. V was clipped by 2 bases and J by 4 bases, with 8 bases between them. From germline, CDR1 is SGHTA and CDR2 FQGNSA. Based on the CDR3 plus reference TRBV7-2 and TRBJ2-5, the full variable domain is GAGVSQSPSNKVTEKGKDVELRCDPISGHTALYWYRQSLGQGLEFLIYFQGNSAPDKSGLPSDRFSAERTGGSVSTLTIQRTQQEDSAVYLCASSLWSGETQYFGPGTRLLVL.

In its sample, this clonotype was seen many times. The chain has TRBV7-6 and TRBJ1-6, with 7 bases identical to TRBD1. J lost 6 bases, V lost 5 bases, and 7 bases had no gene match. The CDR3 spans 15 residues. Per the germline V gene, CDR1 is SGHVS and CDR2 is FNYEAQ. The CDR3 region has the DNA TGTGCCAGCAGCGGACGACAGGGTTTTAATTCACCCCTCCACTTT. Its protein is CASSGRQGFNSPLHF.

This sequence joins TRBV7-9 and TRBJ2-1, with 10 nucleotides matching TRBD1. Germline V gives CDR1 SEHNR, CDR2 FQNEAQ (reference sequence). The V gene end was trimmed by 5 bases and the J gene end by 6 bases; junction bases not matched to a gene: 4. The CDR3 contains 14 residues. The CDR3 region is CASSSRDRGNEQFF. The DNA of the CDR3 is TGTGCCAGCAGCAGCCGGGACAGGGGCAATGAGCAGTTCTTC.

This clonotype was seen more than once but under ten times. The chain has TRBV5-1 and TRBJ2-2; no clear D gene. Trimming pared 0 bases from V and 1 base from J, leaving 7 bases between. Germline V lookup: CDR1 SGHRS, CDR2 YFSETQ. CDR3 length: 15 amino acids. CDR3 region: CASSLASWNTGELFF. DNA of the CDR3: TGCGCCAGCAGCTTGGCGTCGTGGAACACCGGGGAGCTGTTTTTT.

This clonotype has at least ten counts. The V call is TRBV6-5, the J call TRBJ2-7; weak D call: TRBD1 (5 bases). V was cut by 2 bases and J by 6 bases, with 14 bases left in between. The CDR3 totals 14 residues. Per germline, CDR1 MNHEY and CDR2 SVGAGI. The CDR3, as DNA: TGTGCCAGCAGTTACGGGGCAGGGATGGGCGAGCAGTACTTC. It is translated as CASSYGAGMGEQYF.

This clonotype was observed a handful of times. J is TRBJ2-7 and V is TRBV28; TRBD1 might be the D (5 bases). There are 14 residues in the CDR3. The V gene's germline CDR1 is MDHEN and CDR2 SYDVKM. The V gene lost 4 bases and the J gene lost 3 bases, with 13 bases spanning the gap. Here the CDR3 reads CASSYEQGSYEQYF. The CDR3 DNA is TGTGCCAGCAGTTACGAGCAGGGTAGCTACGAGCAGTACTTC.

J is TRBJ2-2 and V is TRBV10-3, with D tentatively TRBD1 (6 bases). This CDR3 is 19 amino acids long. The V end lost 4 bases, the J end lost 3 bases, and 24 bases lay between the germline ends. CDR1 is ENHRY and CDR2 is SYGVKD in the germline V gene. In nucleotides, the CDR3 is TGTGCCATCAGTGGAACAGGGAATGAGCGGCGAACGGACACCGGGGAGCTGTTTTTT. Its translation is CAISGTGNERRTDTGELFF.

The table lists this clonotype with a few counts. V gene TRBV14 combines with J gene TRBJ2-7, with unresolved D. Germline V gives CDR1 SGHDN, CDR2 FVKESK. The CDR3 extends over 14 amino acids. V was cut by 1 base and J by 2 bases, with 9 bases left in between. The CDR3: CASSQGGNTYEQYF. The CDR3 bases are TGTGCCAGCAGCCAAGGCGGCAATACCTACGAGCAGTACTTC.

J is TRBJ2-7 and V is TRBV25-1; the D gene is possibly TRBD1 (5 bases). Trimming cost V 6 bases and J 3 bases, with 12 bases left between them. The germline V gene has CDR1 MGHDK and CDR2 SYGVNS. The length of the CDR3 is 13 residues. CDR3 residues: CASRPDQGYEQYF. The CDR3 DNA follows: TGTGCCAGCAGGCCAGACCAGGGCTACGAGCAGTACTTC.

The chain carries TRBV20-1 and TRBJ2-2; 7 nucleotides agree with TRBD2. Trimming cost V 6 bases and J 1 base; bases outside gene matches: 8. This CDR3 is built from 15 residues. Per germline, CDR1 DFQATT and CDR2 SNEGSKA (reference sequence). The CDR3 loop reads CSANELAQNTGELFF. The CDR3, as DNA: TGCAGTGCAAACGAACTAGCGCAGAACACCGGGGAGCTGTTTTTT.

This clonotype was seen a few times. The chain carries TRBV29-1 and TRBJ2-3, with D unclear. CDR1 and CDR2 (germline): SQVTM, ANQGSEA. Deletions cut 3 bases from V and 3 bases from J, with 13 bases between. This CDR3 is built from 14 residues. The CDR3 reads CSVEPYLQTDTQYF. The CDR3 region has the DNA TGCAGCGTTGAGCCGTACCTGCAGACAGATACGCAGTATTTT.

The genes are TRBV2 and TRBJ2-1, with no clear D. Germline CDR1 SNHLY, CDR2 FYNNEI. Trimming cost V 3 bases and J 6 bases, with 18 bases left between them. This CDR3 contains 16 residues. As DNA, the CDR3 is TGTGCCAGCAGTGACAGGTCGGCTGGCGGCCGCAATGAGCAGTTCTTC. This sequence encodes CASSDRSAGGRNEQFF.

There are a few counts of this clonotype. This sequence joins TRBV6-5 and TRBJ2-5; 7 bases are shared with TRBD2. The CDR3 has 15 amino acids. Losses at the gene ends were 3 bases for V and 2 bases for J; bases not matched to a gene: 6. Looked up from germline, CDR1 is MNHEY and CDR2 is SVGAGI. The CDR3 nucleotides are TGTGCCAGCAGTTATTTGGGGAGGGCTCAAGAGACCCAGTACTTC. As protein: CASSYLGRAQETQYF.

CDR3 coding DNA: TGTGCCAGCAGTGAAGGGCTAGACAACACCGGGGAGCTGTTTTTT. This codes for CASSEGLDNTGELFF. V gene TRBV6-1 combines with J gene TRBJ2-2, with D hard to call. The CDR3 contains 15 residues. Germline CDR1 and CDR2: MNHNS and SASEGT. Trimming left V 1 base short and J 2 bases short, with 8 bases between.

V and J are TRBV27 and TRBJ1-1, with TRBD1 matching 7 bases. CDR3 length: 15 amino acids. Losses at the gene ends were 0 bases for V and 1 base for J; bases not matched to a gene: 2. Germline loops: CDR1 MNHEY, CDR2 SMNVEV (reference sequence). As DNA, the CDR3 is TGTGCCAGCAGTTTATCAGGGACAGAGAACACTGAAGCTTTCTTT. Translated, it gives CASSLSGTENTEAFF.

The CDR3 reads CASSLVRTTEAFF. CDR3 DNA: TGTGCCAGCAGTTTAGTAAGGACGACTGAAGCTTTCTTT. V gene TRBV12-3 or TRBV12-4 combines with J gene TRBJ1-1; D is unresolved. Deletions cut 1 base from V and 5 bases from J, with 8 bases between. This CDR3 is built from 13 residues.

This clonotype was found a few times. DNA for the CDR3: TGTGCCAGCAGCCCAGAGGGGAGGGAATACAATGAGCAGTTCTTC. Translation: CASSPEGREYNEQFF. V usage is TRBV9 and J usage is TRBJ2-1; 7 bases are a match to TRBD2. The length of the CDR3 is 15 residues. From germline, CDR1 is SGDLS and CDR2 YYNGEE. The ends lost 4 bases at V and 4 bases at J; junction bases unmatched: 8. The full variable domain, with the rest looked up from reference TRBV9 and TRBJ2-1, is DSGVTQTPKHLITATGQRVTLRCSPRSGDLSVYWYQQSLDQGLQFLIQYYNGEERAKGNILERFSAQQFPDLHSELNLSSLELGDSALYFCASSPEGREYNEQFFGPGTRLTVL.

This chain links TRBV12-3 or TRBV12-4 with TRBJ2-7; no clear D. CDR3 length equals 12 residues. Deletions cut 6 bases from V and 7 bases from J, with 13 bases between. The CDR3 is CASSSLLHEQYF. Written as DNA, the CDR3 is TGTGCCAGCAGCTCCCTACTTCATGAGCAGTACTTC.

This clonotype has at least ten counts. This chain uses TRBV12-3 or TRBV12-4 with TRBJ1-2; D is perhaps TRBD1 (5 bases). Trimming removed 0 bases at V and 4 bases at J, with 15 bases between. The CDR3 spans 16 residues. CDR3 bases: TGTGCCAGCAGTTTAGCCAGCAGGGCAGTCAGCTATGGCTACACCTTC. It specifies CASSLASRAVSYGYTF.

The sample holds a few counts of this clonotype. J is TRBJ2-1 and V is TRBV7-9; D may correspond to TRBD1 or TRBD2 (5 bases each). Germline CDR1 SEHNR, CDR2 FQNEAQ (reference sequence). The length of the CDR3 is 15 residues. With 4 bases removed from V and 5 bases from J, the gap between germline ends came to 15 bases. CDR3 nucleotide sequence: TGTGCCAGCAGCTCCACCCCGGGACCCGACAATGAGCAGTTCTTC. Its protein is CASSSTPGPDNEQFF. Full variable domain (rest looked up from reference TRBV7-9 and TRBJ2-1): DTGVSQNPRHKITKRGQNVTFRCDPISEHNRLYWYRQTLGQGPEFLTYFQNEAQLEKSRLLSDRFSAERPKGSFSTLEIQRTEQGDSAMYLCASSSTPGPDNEQFFGPGTRLTVL.